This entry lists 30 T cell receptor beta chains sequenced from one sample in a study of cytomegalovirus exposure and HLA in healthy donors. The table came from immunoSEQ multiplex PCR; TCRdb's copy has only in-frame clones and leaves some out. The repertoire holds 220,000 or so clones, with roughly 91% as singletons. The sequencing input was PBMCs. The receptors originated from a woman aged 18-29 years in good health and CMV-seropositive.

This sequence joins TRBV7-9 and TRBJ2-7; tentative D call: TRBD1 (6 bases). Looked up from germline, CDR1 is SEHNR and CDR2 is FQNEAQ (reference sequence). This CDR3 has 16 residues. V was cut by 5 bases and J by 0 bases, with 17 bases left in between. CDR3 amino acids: CASSPIRGQGSYEQYF. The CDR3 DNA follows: TGTGCCAGCAGCCCCATTCGGGGACAAGGCTCCTACGAGCAGTACTTC.

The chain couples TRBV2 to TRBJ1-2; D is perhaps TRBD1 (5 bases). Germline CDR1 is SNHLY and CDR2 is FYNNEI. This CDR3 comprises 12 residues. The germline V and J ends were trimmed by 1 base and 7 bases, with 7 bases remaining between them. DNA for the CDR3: TGTGCCAGCAGTGAAGTCGGGGGTGGCTACACCTTC. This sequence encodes CASSEVGGGYTF.

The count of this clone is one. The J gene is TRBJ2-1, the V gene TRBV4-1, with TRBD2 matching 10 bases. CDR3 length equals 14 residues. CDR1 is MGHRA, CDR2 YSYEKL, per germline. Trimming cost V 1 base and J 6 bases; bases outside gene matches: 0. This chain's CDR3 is CASSQASGGNEQFF. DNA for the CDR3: TGCGCCAGCAGCCAAGCTAGCGGGGGCAATGAGCAGTTCTTC.

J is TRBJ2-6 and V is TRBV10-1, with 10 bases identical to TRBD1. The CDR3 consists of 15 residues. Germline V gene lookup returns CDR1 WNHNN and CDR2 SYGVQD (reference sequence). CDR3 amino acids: CVNRDRGLGANVLTF. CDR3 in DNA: TGCGTCAACCGGGACAGGGGTCTTGGGGCCAACGTCCTGACTTTC.

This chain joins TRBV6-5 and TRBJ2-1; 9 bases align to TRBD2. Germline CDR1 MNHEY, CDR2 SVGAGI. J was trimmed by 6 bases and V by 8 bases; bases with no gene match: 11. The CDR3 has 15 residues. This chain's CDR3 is CASQSSSGTGNEQFF. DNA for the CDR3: TGTGCCAGCCAAAGTTCTAGCGGGACGGGCAATGAGCAGTTCTTC.

The CDR3 region is CAWSVKGWTAYEQYF. The CDR3 DNA follows: TGTGCCTGGAGTGTAAAGGGGTGGACGGCCTACGAGCAGTACTTC. The rearrangement uses TRBV30 and TRBJ2-7; D is possibly TRBD1 (5 bases). CDR1 and CDR2 (germline): GTSNPN, SVGIG (reference sequence). The germline V and J ends were trimmed by 0 bases and 2 bases, with 14 bases remaining between them. This CDR3 comprises 15 residues.

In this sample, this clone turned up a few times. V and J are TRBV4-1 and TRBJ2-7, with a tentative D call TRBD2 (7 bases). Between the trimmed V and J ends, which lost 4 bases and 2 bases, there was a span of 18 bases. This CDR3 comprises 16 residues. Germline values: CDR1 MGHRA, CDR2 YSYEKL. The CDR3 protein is CASSPRGASATYEQYF. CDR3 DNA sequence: TGCGCCAGCAGCCCCCGGGGGGCTAGCGCGACCTACGAGCAGTACTTC.

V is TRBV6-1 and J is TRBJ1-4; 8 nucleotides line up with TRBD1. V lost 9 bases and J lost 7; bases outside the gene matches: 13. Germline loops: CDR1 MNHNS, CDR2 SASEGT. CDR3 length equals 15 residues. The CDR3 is CASKTPGTGSEKLFF. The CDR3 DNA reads TGTGCCAGTAAAACCCCCGGGACAGGCAGTGAAAAACTGTTTTTT.

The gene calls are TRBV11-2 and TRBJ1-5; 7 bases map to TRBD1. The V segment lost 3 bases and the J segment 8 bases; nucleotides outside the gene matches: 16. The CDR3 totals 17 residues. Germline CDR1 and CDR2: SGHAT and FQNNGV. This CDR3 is CASSFRGTAGSREPQHF. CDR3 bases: TGTGCCAGCAGCTTTAGGGGGACAGCCGGATCTAGGGAGCCCCAGCATTTT. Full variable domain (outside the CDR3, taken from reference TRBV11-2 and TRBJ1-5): EAGVAQSPRYKIIEKRQSVAFWCNPISGHATLYWYQQILGQGPKLLIQFQNNGVVDDSQLPKDRFSAERLKGVDSTLKIQPAKLEDSAVYLCASSFRGTAGSREPQHFGDGTRLSIL.

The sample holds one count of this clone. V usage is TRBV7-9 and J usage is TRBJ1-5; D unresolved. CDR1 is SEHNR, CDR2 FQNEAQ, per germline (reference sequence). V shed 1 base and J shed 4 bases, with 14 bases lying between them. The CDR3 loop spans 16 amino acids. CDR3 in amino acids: CASSLDEGGINQPQHF. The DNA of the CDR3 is TGTGCCAGCAGCTTAGATGAGGGCGGAATAAATCAGCCCCAGCATTTT. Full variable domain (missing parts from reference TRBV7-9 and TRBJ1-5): DTGVSQNPRHKITKRGQNVTFRCDPISEHNRLYWYRQTLGQGPEFLTYFQNEAQLEKSRLLSDRFSAERPKGSFSTLEIQRTEQGDSAMYLCASSLDEGGINQPQHFGDGTRLSIL.

The CDR3, as DNA: TGTGCCAGCAGCTTTACGGGGATGGGTAGCAATCAGCCCCAGCATTTT. Translation gives CASSFTGMGSNQPQHF. This chain connects TRBV5-4 to TRBJ1-5; D uncertain. The V and J ends lost 2 bases and 0 bases respectively, with 12 bases between them. CDR1 SGHNT and CDR2 YYREEE come from the germline V gene (reference sequence). The CDR3 spans 16 residues.

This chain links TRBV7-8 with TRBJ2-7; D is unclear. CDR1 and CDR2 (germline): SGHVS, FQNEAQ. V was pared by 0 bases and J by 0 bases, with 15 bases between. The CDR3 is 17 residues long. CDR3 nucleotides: TGTGCCAGCAGCTTAGCAAGTCCAGGCCTGAGCTCCTACGAGCAGTACTTC. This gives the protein CASSLASPGLSSYEQYF.

DNA for the CDR3: TGTGCCTGGAGGGGGCAGGGGAGTCAGCCCCAGCATTTT. It is translated as CAWRGQGSQPQHF. The chain links TRBV30 to TRBJ1-5; D may be TRBD1 (6 bases). V lost 3 bases to trimming and J lost 6 bases, with 12 bases between them. The CDR3 length is 13 residues. Per the germline V gene, CDR1 is GTSNPN and CDR2 is SVGIG (reference sequence).

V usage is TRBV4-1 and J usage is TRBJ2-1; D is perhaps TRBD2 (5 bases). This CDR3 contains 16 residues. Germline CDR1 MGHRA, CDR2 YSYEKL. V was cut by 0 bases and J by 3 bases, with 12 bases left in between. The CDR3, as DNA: TGCGCCAGCAGCCAAGACAGCCAGCGGAGCTACAATGAGCAGTTCTTC. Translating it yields CASSQDSQRSYNEQFF.

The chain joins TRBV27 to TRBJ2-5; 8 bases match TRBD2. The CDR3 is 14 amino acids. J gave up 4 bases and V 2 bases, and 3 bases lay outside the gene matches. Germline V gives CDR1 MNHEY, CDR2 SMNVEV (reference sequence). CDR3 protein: CASSLAGGAETQYF. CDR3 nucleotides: TGTGCCAGCAGTTTAGCGGGAGGTGCAGAGACCCAGTACTTC.

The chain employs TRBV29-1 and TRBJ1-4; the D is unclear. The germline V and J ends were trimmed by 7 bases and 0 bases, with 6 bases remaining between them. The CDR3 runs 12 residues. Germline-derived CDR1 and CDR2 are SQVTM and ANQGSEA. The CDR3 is CSGSATNEKLFF. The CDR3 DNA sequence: TGCAGCGGGAGTGCAACTAATGAAAAACTGTTTTTT.

Written as DNA, the CDR3 is TGTGCCAGCAGCGCCCTAACAGAAAGCAATCAGCCCCAGCATTTT. Amino acid sequence: CASSALTESNQPQHF. This chain connects TRBV11-2 to TRBJ1-5; D is unresolved. There are 15 residues in the CDR3. Germline V gene lookup returns CDR1 SGHAT and CDR2 FQNNGV. V was trimmed by 5 bases and J by 1 base, leaving 12 bases between them.

For the CDR3, the DNA is TGTGCCAGCAAGGGGGAAAATGAGCAGTTCTTC. Its protein is CASKGENEQFF. V usage is TRBV2 and J usage is TRBJ2-1, with TRBD1 as a possible D gene (6 bases). The CDR3 length is 11 residues. Trimming shortened V by 7 bases and J by 7 bases, and 8 bases separated the two germline ends. Germline assignment: CDR1 SNHLY and CDR2 FYNNEI.

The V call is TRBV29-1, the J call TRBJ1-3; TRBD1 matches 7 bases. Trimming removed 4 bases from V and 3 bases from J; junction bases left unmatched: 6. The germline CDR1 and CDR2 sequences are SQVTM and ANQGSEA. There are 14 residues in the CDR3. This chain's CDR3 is CSVVRTGRGNTIYF. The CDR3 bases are TGCAGCGTTGTGCGGACAGGACGTGGAAACACCATATATTTT. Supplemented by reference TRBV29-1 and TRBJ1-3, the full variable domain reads SAVISQKPSRDICQRGTSLTIQCQVDSQVTMMFWYRQQPGQSLTLIATANQGSEATYESGFVIDKFPISRPNLTFSTLTVSNMSPEDSSIYLCSVVRTGRGNTIYFGEGSWLTVV.

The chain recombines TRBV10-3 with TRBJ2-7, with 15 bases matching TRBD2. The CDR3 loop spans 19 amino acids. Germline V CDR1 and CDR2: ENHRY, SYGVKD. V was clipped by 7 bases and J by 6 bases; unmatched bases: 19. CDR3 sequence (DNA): TGTGCCATCAACCGCAGGGGCACCCCCGGGACTAGCGGGAGGATCGAGCAGTACTTC. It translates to CAINRRGTPGTSGRIEQYF.

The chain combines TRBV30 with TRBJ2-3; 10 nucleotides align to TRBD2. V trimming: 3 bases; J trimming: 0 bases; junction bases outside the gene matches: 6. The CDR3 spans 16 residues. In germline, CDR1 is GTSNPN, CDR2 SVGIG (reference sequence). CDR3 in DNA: TGTGCCTGGAGGGCAACTAGCGGGGCCAGCACAGATACGCAGTATTTT. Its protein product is CAWRATSGASTDTQYF.

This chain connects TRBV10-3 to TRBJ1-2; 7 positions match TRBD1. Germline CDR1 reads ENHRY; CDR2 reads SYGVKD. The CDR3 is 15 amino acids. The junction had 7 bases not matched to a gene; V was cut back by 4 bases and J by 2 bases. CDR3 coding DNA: TGTGCCATCAGTGCCCAACCGACAGGGAACTATGGCTACACCTTC. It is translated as CAISAQPTGNYGYTF.

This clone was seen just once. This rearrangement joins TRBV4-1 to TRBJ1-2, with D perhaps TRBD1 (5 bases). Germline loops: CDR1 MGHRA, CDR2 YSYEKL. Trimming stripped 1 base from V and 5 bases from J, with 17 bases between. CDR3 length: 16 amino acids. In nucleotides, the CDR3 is TGCGCCAGCAGCCAAGGGTTAAGGGGTAATCCTTATGGCTACACCTTC. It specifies CASSQGLRGNPYGYTF.

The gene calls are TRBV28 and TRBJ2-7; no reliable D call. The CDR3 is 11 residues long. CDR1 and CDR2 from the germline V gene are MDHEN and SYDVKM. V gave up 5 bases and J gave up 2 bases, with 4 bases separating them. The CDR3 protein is CASSVTYEQYF. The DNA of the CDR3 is TGTGCCAGCAGTGTCACCTACGAGCAGTACTTC.

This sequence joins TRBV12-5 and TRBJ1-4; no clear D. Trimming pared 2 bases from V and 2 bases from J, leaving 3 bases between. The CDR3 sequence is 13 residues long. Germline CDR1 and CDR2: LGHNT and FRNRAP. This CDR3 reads CASGLHTNEKLFF. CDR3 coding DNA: TGTGCTAGTGGTTTGCATACTAATGAAAAACTGTTTTTT.

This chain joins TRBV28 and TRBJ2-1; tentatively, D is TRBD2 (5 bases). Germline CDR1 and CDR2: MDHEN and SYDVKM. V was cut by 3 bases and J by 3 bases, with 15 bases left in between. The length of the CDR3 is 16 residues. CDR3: CASSFLARWLYNEQFF. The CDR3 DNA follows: TGTGCCAGCAGTTTCCTAGCTAGGTGGCTCTACAATGAGCAGTTCTTC.

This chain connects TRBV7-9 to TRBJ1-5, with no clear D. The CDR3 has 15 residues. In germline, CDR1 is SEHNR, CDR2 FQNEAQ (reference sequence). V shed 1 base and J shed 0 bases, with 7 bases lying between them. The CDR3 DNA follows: TGTGCCAGCAGCTTAGTATCAGATAGCAATCAGCCCCAGCATTTT. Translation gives CASSLVSDSNQPQHF.

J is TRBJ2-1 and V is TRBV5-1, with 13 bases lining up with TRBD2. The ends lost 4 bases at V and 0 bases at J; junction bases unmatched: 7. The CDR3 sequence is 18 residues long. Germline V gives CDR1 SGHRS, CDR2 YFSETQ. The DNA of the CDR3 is TGCGCCAGCAGCAAAGGGGGACTAGCGGGGATCTCCTACAATGAGCAGTTCTTC. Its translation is CASSKGGLAGISYNEQFF.

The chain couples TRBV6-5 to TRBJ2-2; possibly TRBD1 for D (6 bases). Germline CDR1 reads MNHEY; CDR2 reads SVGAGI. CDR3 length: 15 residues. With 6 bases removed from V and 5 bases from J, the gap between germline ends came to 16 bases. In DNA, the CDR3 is TGTGCCAGCAGGCTCGGGACACGACCTACCGGGGAGCTGTTTTTT. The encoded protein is CASRLGTRPTGELFF.

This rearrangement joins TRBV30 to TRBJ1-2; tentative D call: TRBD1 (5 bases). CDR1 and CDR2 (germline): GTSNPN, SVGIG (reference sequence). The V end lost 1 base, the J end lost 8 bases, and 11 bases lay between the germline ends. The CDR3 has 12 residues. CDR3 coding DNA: TGTGCCTGGAGTGACCTGGGGGGAGGCTACACCTTC. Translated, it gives CAWSDLGGGYTF.